The next 2 T cell receptor beta chains were all read from a single sample in a study of tumor-infiltrating lymphocytes in glioblastoma multiforme. TCRB libraries came from RNA via three nested multiplex PCR rounds. TCRdb analysed the multiplex PCR reads with MiXCR anew, one entry per CDR3 protein. The sample has 15,000 to 20,000 distinct CDR3 sequences; approximately 70% are singletons. Sequencing input: peripheral blood. Receptor source: a male donor with glioblastoma.

V usage is TRBV20-1 and J usage is TRBJ2-1; tentatively, D is TRBD2 (6 bases). The V end lost 8 bases, the J end lost 0 bases, and 11 bases lay between the germline ends. The germline CDR1 and CDR2 sequences are DFQATT and SNEGSKA (reference sequence). The CDR3 consists of 13 residues. The CDR3 DNA reads TGCAGTATAACGGGAGTCTCCTACAATGAGCAGTTCTTC. It is translated as CSITGVSYNEQFF.

Concerning this clonotype itself: Because the CDR3 is missing its conserved closing phenylalanine or tryptophan, this is likely a read error. This sequence joins TRBV6-1 and TRBJ2-5; 8 bases are a match to TRBD1. The germline V gene has CDR1 MNHNS and CDR2 SASEGT. J gave up 5 bases and V 5 bases, and 7 bases lay outside the gene matches. This CDR3 spans 14 amino acids. The chain's CDR3 is CASSPTGAEETQYI. Here the CDR3 DNA reads TGTGCCAGCAGTCCGACAGGGGCCGAGGAGACCCAGTACATC.